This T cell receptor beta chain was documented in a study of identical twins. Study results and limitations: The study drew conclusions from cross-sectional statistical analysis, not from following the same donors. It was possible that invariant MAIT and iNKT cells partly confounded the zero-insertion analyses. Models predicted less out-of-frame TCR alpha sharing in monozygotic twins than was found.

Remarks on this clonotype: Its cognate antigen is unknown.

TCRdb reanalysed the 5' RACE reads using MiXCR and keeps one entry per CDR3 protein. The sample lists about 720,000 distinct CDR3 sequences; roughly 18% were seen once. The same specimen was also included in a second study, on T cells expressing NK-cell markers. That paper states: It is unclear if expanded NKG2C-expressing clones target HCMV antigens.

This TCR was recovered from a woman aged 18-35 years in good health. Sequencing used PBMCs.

CDR3 bases: TGTGCCAGCAGTTACGAGTTTGGGGGCGAGACCCAGTACTTC. It encodes CASSYEFGGETQYF. The V gene is TRBV6-5, the J gene TRBJ2-5; D is possibly TRBD1 (6 bases). Germline CDR1 is MNHEY and CDR2 is SVGAGI. The CDR3 spans 14 residues. Trimming shortened V by 2 bases and J by 5 bases, and 12 bases separated the two germline ends.